This TCR beta chain was obtained from a study of response to subunit inactivated influenza vaccine. Study-wide results and limits: Authors suggested each seasonal flu vaccination may recruit only limited numbers of new T cells.

Germline CDR1 reads LGHDT; CDR2 reads YNNKEL (reference sequence). Deletions cut 4 bases from V and 7 bases from J, with 16 bases between. The CDR3 sequence is 14 residues long. TCRdb passed the RT-PCR reads through MiXCR, listing each CDR3 protein once. Here the sample spans 250,000 to 350,000 distinct CDR3 sequences, 20% to 25% being singletons. This clonotype was seen a few times. Its target is not known. The clonotype comes from a man between 50 and 70 years old who received an inactivated influenza vaccine. The V and J genes are TRBV3-1 and TRBJ1-1; the D gene is possibly TRBD1 (5 bases). The sequenced sample was PBMCs from blood, obtained approximately 22 months after vaccination. The CDR3: CASSPQVKGIEAFF. CDR3 sequence (DNA): TGTGCCAGCAGCCCACAGGTGAAAGGGATTGAAGCTTTCTTT.